This T cell receptor (beta chain) is drawn from a study of T cells in Graves' hyperthyroidism and ophthalmopathy. Looking at the study overall: The blood sample was taken at first diagnosis, before treatment began.

Regarding the study as a whole: Most thyroid clonotypes that were expanded above 0.001 also turned up in blood.

TCR beta CDR3 sequences were amplified from RNA transcripts. Initially, a first-round RT-PCR of the TCR CDR3 employed the HTBI primer set. From the multiplex PCR reads, TCRdb called clonotypes with MiXCR, one entry per CDR3 protein. Among fewer than 600,000 distinct CDR3 sequences listed, roughly 14% were seen once. There are many counts of this clonotype. The antigen is unknown. Losses at the gene ends were 7 bases for V and 0 bases for J; bases not matched to a gene: 2. This CDR3 contains 14 residues. Germline CDR1 and CDR2: KGHDR and SFDVKD. The chain is built from TRBV24-1 and TRBJ2-1; 7 bases match TRBD1. Sequencing was carried out using blood. This clonotype was obtained from a woman between 18 and 29 years old with Graves' hyperthyroidism. The CDR3 nucleotides are TGTGCCACCAGCAGGACAGGCTCCTACAATGAGCAGTTCTTC. It codes for CATSRTGSYNEQFF.